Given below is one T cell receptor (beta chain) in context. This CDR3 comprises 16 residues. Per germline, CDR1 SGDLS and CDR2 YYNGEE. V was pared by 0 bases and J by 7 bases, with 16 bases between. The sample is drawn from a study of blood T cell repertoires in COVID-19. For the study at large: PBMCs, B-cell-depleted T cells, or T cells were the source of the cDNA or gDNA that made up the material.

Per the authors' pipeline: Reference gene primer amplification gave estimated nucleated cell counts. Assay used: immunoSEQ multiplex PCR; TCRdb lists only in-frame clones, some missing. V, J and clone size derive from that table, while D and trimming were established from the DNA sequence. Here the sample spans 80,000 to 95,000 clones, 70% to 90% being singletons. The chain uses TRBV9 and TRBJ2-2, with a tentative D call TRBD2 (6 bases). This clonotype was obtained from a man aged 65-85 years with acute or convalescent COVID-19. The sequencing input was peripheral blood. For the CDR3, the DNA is TGTGCCAGCAGCGTAGGACGGGCGGGGACGGTCGGGGAGCTGTTTTTT. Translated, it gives CASSVGRAGTVGELFF. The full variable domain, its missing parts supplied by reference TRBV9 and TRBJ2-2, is DSGVTQTPKHLITATGQRVTLRCSPRSGDLSVYWYQQSLDQGLQFLIQYYNGEERAKGNILERFSAQQFPDLHSELNLSSLELGDSALYFCASSVGRAGTVGELFFGEGSRLTVL.